This T cell receptor (beta chain) was sequenced in a study of blood T cell repertoires in COVID-19. The overall study: The samples span acute and convalescent COVID-19 from the United States, Italy and Spain.

Original analysis: Amplified reference gene primers provided the basis for estimating nucleated cell counts. Using immunoSEQ multiplex PCR, the repertoire was profiled, and TCRdb retains in-frame clones only, with some absent. That table is the source of V, J and clone size, and D and trimming were worked out from the DNA. Of around 300,000 clones in the sample, around 85% are singletons; the top ten hold around 2.1%. This clone was seen only once. The germline CDR1 and CDR2 sequences are LGHNA and YSLEER. This CDR3 comprises 15 residues. V was clipped by 1 base and J by 2 bases; unmatched bases: 4. What was sequenced was peripheral blood. The J gene is TRBJ2-7, the V gene TRBV4-3, with 8 bases lining up with TRBD1. This TCR was sampled from a woman in her twenties or thirties who had recovered from COVID-19. The CDR3: CASSQVGQAAYEQYF. The CDR3 DNA reads TGCGCCAGCAGCCAAGTGGGACAGGCAGCCTACGAGCAGTACTTC.